This T cell receptor (beta chain) was recorded in a study of OX40 agonist ivuxolimab in advanced cancers. Only in-frame clones appear in the TCRdb table, and some are missing; sequencing was by immunoSEQ multiplex PCR. Of 52,000 or so clones in the sample, about 88% are singletons; the top ten hold around 1.5%. Germline assignment: CDR1 KGHSH and CDR2 LQKENI. Trimming took 0 bases from V and 1 from J, leaving 6 bases between them. CDR3 length: 14 amino acids. This clone was found once. Drawing of blood for sampling happened at baseline, at cycle 4 day 1, and at cycle 7 day 1. This receptor was identified in an adult with an advanced solid tumor such as melanoma, head and neck, liver or kidney cancer. The chain has TRBV18 and TRBJ2-5; no definite D call. Sequencing used CD4+ or CD8+ T cells sorted from blood, obtained in a trial of the OX40 agonist ivuxolimab. The CDR3 DNA sequence: TGTGCCAGCTCACCACCGGGTAGCCAAGAGACCCAGTACTTC. Protein: CASSPPGSQETQYF.